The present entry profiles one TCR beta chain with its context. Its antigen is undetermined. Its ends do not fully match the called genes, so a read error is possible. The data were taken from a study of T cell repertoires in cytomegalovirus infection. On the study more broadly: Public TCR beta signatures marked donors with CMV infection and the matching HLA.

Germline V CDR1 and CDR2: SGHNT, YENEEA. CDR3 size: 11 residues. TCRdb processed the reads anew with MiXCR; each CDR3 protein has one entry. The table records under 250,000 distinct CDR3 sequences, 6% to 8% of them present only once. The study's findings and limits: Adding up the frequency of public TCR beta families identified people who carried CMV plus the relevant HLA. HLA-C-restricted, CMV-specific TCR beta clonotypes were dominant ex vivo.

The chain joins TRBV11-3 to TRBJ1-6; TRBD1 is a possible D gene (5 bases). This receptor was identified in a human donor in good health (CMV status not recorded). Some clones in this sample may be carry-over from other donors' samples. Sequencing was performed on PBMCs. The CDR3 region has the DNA TGTGCCAACAGCCGGGGCCTCCTCCTCCACTTT. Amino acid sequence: CANSRGLLLHF.